This T cell receptor beta chain was identified during a study of CD8 T cells in Susac syndrome. About the research overall: Blood was drawn from patients with Susac syndrome. At that point, they were therapy-naive, on corticosteroids, or on intravenous immunoglobulin alone.

Trimming left V 8 bases short and J 1 base short, with 18 bases between. This CDR3 has 15 residues. An amount of RNA that ranged from roughly 0.5 to 1 ug was reverse transcribed with random hexamers. TCRdb ran MiXCR on the immunoSEQ multiplex PCR reads and lists one entry per CDR3 protein. The top ten clones hold about 0.29% of a sample with 95,000 to 150,000 distinct CDR3 sequences, around 94% of them seen once. TCR beta was sequenced from blood CD8+ and CD4+ T cells. The chain uses TRBV12-3 or TRBV12-4 and TRBJ2-7, with D maybe TRBD1 (6 bases). This sequence was found in a human donor with Susac syndrome. The sequenced sample was CD8+ T cells from PBMCs. CDR3 in amino acids: CASLPAPTGSYEQYF. In nucleotides, the CDR3 is TGTGCCAGCCTCCCCGCGCCGACAGGATCCTACGAGCAGTACTTC.